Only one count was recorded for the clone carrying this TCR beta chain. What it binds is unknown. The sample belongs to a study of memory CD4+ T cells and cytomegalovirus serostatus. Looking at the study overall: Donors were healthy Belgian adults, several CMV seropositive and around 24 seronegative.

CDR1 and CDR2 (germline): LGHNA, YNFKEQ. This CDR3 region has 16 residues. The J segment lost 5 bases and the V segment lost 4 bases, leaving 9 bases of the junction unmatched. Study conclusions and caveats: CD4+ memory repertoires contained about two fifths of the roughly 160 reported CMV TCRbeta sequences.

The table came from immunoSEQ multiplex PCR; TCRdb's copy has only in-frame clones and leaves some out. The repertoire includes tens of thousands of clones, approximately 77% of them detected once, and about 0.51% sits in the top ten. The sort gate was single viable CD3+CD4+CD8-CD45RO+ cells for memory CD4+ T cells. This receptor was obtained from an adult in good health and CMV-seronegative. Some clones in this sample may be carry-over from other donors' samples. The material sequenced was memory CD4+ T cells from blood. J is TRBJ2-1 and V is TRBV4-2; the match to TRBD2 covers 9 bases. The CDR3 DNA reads TGTGCCAGCAGCCGGTTGGGGCTAGCGGGAAACAATGAGCAGTTCTTC. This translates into CASSRLGLAGNNEQFF.